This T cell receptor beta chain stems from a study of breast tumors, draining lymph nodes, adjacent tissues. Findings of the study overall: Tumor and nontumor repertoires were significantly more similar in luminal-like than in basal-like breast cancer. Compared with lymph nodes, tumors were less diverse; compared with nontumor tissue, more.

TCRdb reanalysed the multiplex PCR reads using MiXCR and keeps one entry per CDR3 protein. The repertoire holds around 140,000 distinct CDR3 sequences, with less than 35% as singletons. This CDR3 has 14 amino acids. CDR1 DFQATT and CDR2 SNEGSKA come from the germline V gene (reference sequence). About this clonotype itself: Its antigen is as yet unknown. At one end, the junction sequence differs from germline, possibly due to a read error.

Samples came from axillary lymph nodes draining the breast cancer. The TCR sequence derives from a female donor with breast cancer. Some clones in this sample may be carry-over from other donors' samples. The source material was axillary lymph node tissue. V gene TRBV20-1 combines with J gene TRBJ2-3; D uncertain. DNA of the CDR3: TGCGGTGCTAGACCCGTCTCAAGCACAGCTACGCAGTATTTT. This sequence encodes CGARPVSSTATQYF.